This record concerns one T cell receptor beta chain sequence. The record originates from a study of blood T cell repertoires in COVID-19. The protocol was immunoSEQ multiplex PCR, while the TCRdb copy is restricted to in-frame clones and leaves out a portion. The sample gives 200,000 to 250,000 clones, over 75% of which show up once; approximately 10% is in the top ten. The V end lost 5 bases, the J end lost 2 bases, and 12 bases lay between the germline ends. The germline CDR1 and CDR2 sequences are MRHNA and SNTAGT. The length of the CDR3 is 14 residues. The specimen sequenced was peripheral blood. The gene calls are TRBV6-4 and TRBJ1-2, with D possibly being TRBD1 (6 bases). This TCR was sampled from a man aged 45-65 years with COVID-19, enrolled during active disease. CDR3 loop: CASSPATGNYGYTF. The CDR3 DNA reads as TGTGCCAGCAGTCCGGCAACAGGGAACTATGGCTACACCTTC.